Described below is a single T cell receptor (beta chain) sequence and its context. What it binds is not known. This record comes from a study of post-analysis software for immune sequencing data. Overall study context: The patients showed relapsing-remitting, secondary progressive and progressive-relapsing multiple sclerosis courses.

Findings and limits, study-wide: Pronounced co-clustering by F measure was evident among identically batched samples. Comparison of patients with controls showed 4 to 6 TRBV segments more frequent in patients, TRBV5-6, TRBV5-1 and TRBV20-1 among them.

Germline V gives CDR1 SQVTM, CDR2 ANQGSEA. J lost 1 base, V lost 6 bases, and 7 bases had no gene match. This CDR3 region has 14 residues. Tagging with unique molecular identifiers was a feature of the TCR beta cDNA libraries. MiXCR, run by TCRdb on the PCR reads, gives a single entry per CDR3 protein. This table holds 250,000 to 300,000 distinct CDR3 sequences, less than 40% found once. Sequencing used blood. V usage is TRBV29-1 and J usage is TRBJ1-1; 8 bases line up with TRBD1. This receptor was identified in a girl aged 10-17 years with multiple sclerosis. CDR3 sequence: CSVNGQGWNTEAFF. CDR3 coding DNA: TGCAGCGTCAATGGACAGGGTTGGAACACTGAAGCTTTCTTT.